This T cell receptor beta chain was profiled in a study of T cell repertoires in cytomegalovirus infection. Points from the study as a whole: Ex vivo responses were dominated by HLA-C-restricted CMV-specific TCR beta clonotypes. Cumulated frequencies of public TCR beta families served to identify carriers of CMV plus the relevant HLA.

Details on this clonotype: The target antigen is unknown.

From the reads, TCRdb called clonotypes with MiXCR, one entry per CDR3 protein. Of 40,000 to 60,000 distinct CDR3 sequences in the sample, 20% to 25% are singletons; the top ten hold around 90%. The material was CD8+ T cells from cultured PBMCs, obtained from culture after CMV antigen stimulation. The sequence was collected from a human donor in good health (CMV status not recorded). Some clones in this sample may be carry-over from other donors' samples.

The chain's CDR3 is CAFPTDNEQFF. The CDR3 DNA is TGTGCCTTCCCGACAGACAATGAGCAGTTCTTC. V is TRBV15 and J is TRBJ2-1, with a tentative D call TRBD1 (5 bases). Germline values: CDR1 LNHNV, CDR2 YYDKDF (reference sequence). The CDR3 consists of 11 residues. Deletions cut 11 bases from V and 5 bases from J, with 10 bases between.